This T cell receptor (beta chain) was obtained from a study of blood T cell repertoires in COVID-19 (dated by TCRdb to about 2020). Study-wide context: The collaborator samples originated in the United States, Italy and Spain and spanned the acute and convalescent phases of COVID-19. The material from the prospective study consisted of cDNA or gDNA derived from T cells, B-cell-depleted T cells, or PBMCs. The dataset comprised deeply sampled blood TCRbeta repertoires from subjects exposed to, actively infected with, or recovered from COVID-19. A freely available public database, intended as a resource for researchers studying the immune response to SARS-CoV-2, is where the repertoires were released. Samples were obtained from the ongoing ImmuneRACE study (first 160 participants) and from some 1,200 subjects provided by 6 global collaborators. Nearly every sample came with metadata listing a de-identified subject ID, COVID-19 status, age in years and sex. HLA class I and class II types, where available, came from metadata supplied by the sample provider rather than from assay-based typing. Study-wide conclusions, independent of this receptor: How much clinical and demographic metadata was included differed by source and by participant, and the metadata was provided uncurated.

CDR1 is given as SGHRS and CDR2 as YFSETQ, both from the germline V gene. CDR3 length: 15 amino acids, cysteine to phenylalanine. The read is trimmed to its CDR3 DNA, 45 bases read in frame from base 1. V trim: 3 bases; J trim: 4 bases; unmatched bases: 6. About this clone: Its antigen has not been determined. No per-base quality is available; no much larger clone lies one base away.

The immunoSEQ Assay, a bias-controlled multiplex PCR, was used to amplify TCRbeta CDR3 regions from genomic DNA. The original methods were these. Nucleated cell counts per sample were estimated from amplification of reference gene primers within the assay. Sequence reads were collapsed and filtered to measure the absolute abundance of every unique TCRbeta CDR3 rearrangement. For each sample, productive Simpson clonality was calculated by taking the square root of Simpson's diversity index across productive rearrangements. TCRdb stores this immuneACCESS table with in-frame sequences only. Part of the clones is absent; in the studies checked, under half of the shortfall reflects unresolved V genes, and no reason is known for the rest. V and J calls plus clone size are reproduced from that table; the DNA served to infer D and trimming. The sample table records about 160,000 clones; about 84% of these occur just once. The ten largest clones capture about 5.3% of the sample.

Participants in the prospective study were enrolled through a virtual design, were aged roughly 18 to 100 years, and lived in 24 United States geographic areas. To assign participants to cohorts, the prospective study relied on clinical history that participants themselves reported in a screening survey and a study questionnaire. In the prospective study, whole blood, serum and a nasopharyngeal or oropharyngeal swab were collected from each participant by mobile phlebotomists. Additional blood draws and questionnaires over an approximately 2-month period could optionally be provided by prospective study participants. Before DNA extraction, blood samples from the prospective study were shipped at room temperature or frozen.

The receptor was derived from a woman aged 40 to 50 with acute COVID-19. The chain joins TRBV5-1 to TRBJ2-5; a stretch of 10 junction bases matches TRBD2. Sequencing used PBMCs or T cells enriched from blood (not recorded which). DNA sequence: TGCGCCAGCAGCTCCTCTAGCGGGAGAGGAGAGACCCAGTACTTC. It specifies CASSSSSGRGETQYF.